This T cell receptor (beta chain) originates from a study of cytomegalovirus exposure and HLA in healthy donors. General study points: According to an earlier analysis, most TCR beta V segments yielded productive rearrangements about 90% or about 30% of the time.

V dropped 5 bases and J dropped 4 bases, with 14 bases sitting between them. In germline, CDR1 is MRHNA, CDR2 SNTAGT. CDR3 length: 14 residues. This PCR relied on a set of 60 Vbeta primers and 13 Jbeta primers. Clones were read by immunoSEQ multiplex PCR, and TCRdb kept only the in-frame ones, dropping some. The sample lists about 91,000 clones, approximately 90% occurring once. Details on this clone: The target antigen is unknown.

The source material was PBMCs. The chain joins TRBV6-4 to TRBJ1-2, with D maybe TRBD1 (6 bases). The TCR originated in a man younger than 35 in good health and CMV-seronegative. This CDR3 is CASSQSGGSYGYTF. The DNA for the CDR3 is TGTGCCAGCAGTCAGTCGGGGGGCTCCTATGGCTACACCTTC.